Below are 11 T cell receptor beta chains sequenced from a single sample in a study of T cells in Graves' hyperthyroidism and ophthalmopathy. RNA transcripts yielded amplified TCR beta CDR3 regions. When the TCR CDR3 underwent first-round RT-PCR, the HTBI primer set was used. TCRdb re-analysed the multiplex PCR reads in MiXCR, keeping a single row per CDR3 protein. The sample consists of approximately 500,000 distinct CDR3 sequences, about 43% of them appearing once. Sequencing was performed on peripheral blood or thyroid tissue (not recorded which). The receptors come from a woman aged 18-30 years with Graves' hyperthyroidism.

This clonotype was detected once. The chain couples TRBV5-1 to TRBJ1-6, with 7 nucleotides matching TRBD1. CDR1 and CDR2 from the germline V gene are SGHRS and YFSETQ. V was pared by 1 base and J by 10 bases, with 8 bases of the junction left unmatched. The CDR3 runs 15 residues. CDR3 sequence: CASSLRQGHRSPLHF. CDR3 DNA: TGCGCCAGCAGCTTGAGACAGGGACACAGGTCACCCCTCCACTTT.

CDR3 amino acids: CASSKFRPGDYTIYF. The CDR3 DNA reads as TGTGCCAGCAGCAAGTTTAGGCCAGGGGATTACACCATATATTTT. This rearrangement joins TRBV11-2 to TRBJ1-3; the D gene is possibly TRBD1 (6 bases). Germline V lookup: CDR1 SGHAT, CDR2 FQNNGV. Trimming removed 5 bases from V and 8 bases from J, with 19 bases in between. This CDR3 region has 15 residues.

This clonotype was seen at least ten times. This chain joins TRBV29-1 and TRBJ2-3; D might be TRBD1 or TRBD2, each matching 5 bases. Looked up from germline, CDR1 is SQVTM and CDR2 is ANQGSEA. Trimming took off 6 bases at V and 2 bases at J, with 15 bases between the two ends. The CDR3 runs to 14 residues. The CDR3 spells CSVAGAGTTDTQYF. CDR3 DNA: TGCAGCGTGGCCGGAGCAGGGACCACAGATACGCAGTATTTT.

The CDR3 here is CASSYYGSSYEQYF. In DNA form, the CDR3 reads TGTGCCAGCAGTTACTACGGCAGCTCCTACGAGCAGTACTTC. J is TRBJ2-7 and V is TRBV6-2 or TRBV6-3; no clear D gene. Trimming shortened V by 1 base and J by 0 bases, and 7 bases separated the two germline ends. Germline-derived CDR1 and CDR2 are MNHEY and SVGEGT. The CDR3 runs to 14 residues.

This clonotype was counted between two and nine times. The chain recombines TRBV27 with TRBJ2-5; possible D gene TRBD1, 5 bases. The J call may be mistaken, given a closer DNA end match to TRBJ2-7. The CDR3 totals 15 residues. The germline V gene encodes CDR1 MNHEY and CDR2 SMNVEV (reference sequence). The CDR3 here is CASSLATDLSYEQYF. CDR3 DNA: TGTGCCAGCAGTTTAGCGACAGACCTCTCCTACGAGCAGTACTTC.

This clonotype was counted a few times. The chain carries TRBV18 and TRBJ2-2; no reliable D call. Germline CDR1 and CDR2: KGHSH and LQKENI. Trimming took off 3 bases at V and 4 bases at J, with 9 bases between the two ends. This CDR3 has 14 residues. The CDR3 DNA sequence: TGTGCCAGCTCACCTCTGCAAGCCACCGGGGAGCTGTTTTTT. Translated, it gives CASSPLQATGELFF.

The table lists this clonotype with many counts. Here the CDR3 reads CASSVGRGDYEQYF. DNA for the CDR3: TGTGCCAGCTCTGTTGGGCGGGGGGACTACGAGCAGTACTTC. J is TRBJ2-7 and V is TRBV2; 8 nucleotides line up with TRBD2. The CDR3 consists of 14 residues. Trimming removed 8 bases from V and 3 bases from J; junction bases left unmatched: 9. Germline V gene data show CDR1 as SNHLY and CDR2 as FYNNEI.

CDR3 nucleotide sequence: TGTGCCAGCAGTCTCCCCGACAGGGTAGCTTTCTTT. It encodes CASSLPDRVAFF. The chain carries TRBV12-3 or TRBV12-4 and TRBJ1-1; 7 positions agree with TRBD1. The CDR3 has 12 amino acids. V lost 5 bases to trimming and J lost 10 bases; unmatched junction nucleotides: 7.

The chain employs TRBV3-1 and TRBJ1-1; D is ambiguous. Trimming removed 4 bases at V and 5 bases at J, with 23 bases between. The CDR3 extends over 17 amino acids. Germline V CDR1 and CDR2: LGHDT, YNNKEL (reference sequence). The CDR3 sequence: CASSRPPRDKGWTEAFF. The DNA of the CDR3 is TGTGCCAGCAGCCGACCGCCTAGGGATAAAGGGTGGACTGAAGCTTTCTTT.

This clonotype was picked up many times. The chain has TRBV20-1 and TRBJ1-5; maybe TRBD1 (6 bases). The CDR3 runs 13 residues. The germline gives CDR1 DFQATT, CDR2 SNEGSKA (reference sequence). The V gene lost 1 base and the J gene lost 7 bases, with 11 bases spanning the gap. In nucleotides, the CDR3 is TGCAGTGCTAGAGGGACAGAAGTCCAGCCCCAGCATTTT. Encoded protein: CSARGTEVQPQHF.

This clonotype has at least ten counts. One junction end disagrees with the germline gene, perhaps due to a read error. The chain uses TRBV7-7 and TRBJ2-7; 9 bases align to TRBD1. This CDR3 spans 15 amino acids. The V gene's germline CDR1 is SSHAT and CDR2 FNYEAQ (reference sequence). In DNA, the CDR3 is TGTGCTAGCAGCTTAGTGGGACAGGGACCTTACGAGCAGTACTTC. Its translation: CASSLVGQGPYEQYF.